The 27 T cell receptor beta chains in this list originate from one sample, sequenced in a study of cytomegalovirus exposure and HLA in healthy donors. In the PCR, 60 Vbeta and 13 Jbeta primers were used. The table came from immunoSEQ multiplex PCR; TCRdb's copy has only in-frame clones and leaves some out. Across approximately 37,000 clones, the top ten clones capture more than 3% of the sample. The sample consisted of PBMCs. The receptors come from a male donor in good health and CMV-seronegative.

The gene calls are TRBV5-4 and TRBJ2-5; D unresolved. This CDR3 is 14 amino acids long. Germline V gives CDR1 SGHNT, CDR2 YYREEE (reference sequence). V was cut by 5 bases and J by 0 bases, with 11 bases left in between. CDR3 region: CASSRGEHQETQYF. The CDR3 DNA reads TGTGCCAGCAGTAGAGGAGAGCACCAAGAGACCCAGTACTTC.

This rearrangement joins TRBV6-5 to TRBJ1-1; D is uncertain. Trimming took 10 bases from V and 10 from J, leaving 16 bases between them. This CDR3 contains 11 residues. Germline CDR1 is MNHEY and CDR2 is SVGAGI. CDR3 sequence (DNA): TGTGCCACCGGTCCGGGATCGGGAGCTTTCTTT. It is translated as CATGPGSGAFF.

The V call is TRBV9, the J call TRBJ2-3; D may be TRBD2 (5 bases). This CDR3 spans 15 amino acids. Trimming took off 3 bases at V and 4 bases at J, with 15 bases between the two ends. Per the germline V gene, CDR1 is SGDLS and CDR2 is YYNGEE. The CDR3 sequence: CASSEYQFGADTQYF. DNA for the CDR3: TGTGCCAGCAGCGAGTACCAATTCGGGGCAGATACGCAGTATTTT.

The chain combines TRBV13 with TRBJ2-3, with 7 bases lining up with TRBD1. Trimming took 5 bases from V and 0 from J; bases not matched to a gene: 5. The CDR3 is made up of 15 amino acids. Germline CDR1 reads PRHDT; CDR2 reads FYEKMQ (reference sequence). CDR3 DNA sequence: TGTGCCAGCAGCCAACGGGACAGAAGCACAGATACGCAGTATTTT. Protein sequence: CASSQRDRSTDTQYF.

The chain is built from TRBV6-6 and TRBJ2-7; no clear D gene. The CDR3 is made up of 14 amino acids. Germline CDR1 is MNHNY and CDR2 is SVGAGI (reference sequence). V gave up 2 bases and J gave up 3 bases, with 11 bases separating them. For the CDR3, the DNA is TGTGCCAGCAGTTACCCCGTGGAGAGCTACGAGCAGTACTTC. Its translation is CASSYPVESYEQYF.

This sequence joins TRBV6-5 and TRBJ2-7, with D possibly being TRBD1 (7 bases). Germline CDR1 is MNHEY and CDR2 is SVGAGI. Trimming left V 6 bases short and J 5 bases short, with 20 bases between. The length of the CDR3 is 15 residues. The CDR3 protein is CASRRTGGGGNEQYF. DNA of the CDR3: TGTGCCAGCAGACGAACCGGAGGGGGCGGGAACGAGCAGTACTTC.

CDR3: CASSGHRAPTQPQHF. The CDR3 nucleotides read TGTGCCAGCAGCGGACACAGGGCACCGACGCAGCCCCAGCATTTT. The chain carries TRBV7-8 and TRBJ1-5; D is possibly TRBD1 (6 bases). The germline gives CDR1 SGHVS, CDR2 FQNEAQ. Trimming shortened V by 5 bases and J by 7 bases, and 18 bases separated the two germline ends. CDR3 length equals 15 residues.

V is TRBV13 and J is TRBJ2-7; 8 positions agree with TRBD2. The V segment lost 5 bases and the J segment 0 bases; nucleotides outside the gene matches: 3. There are 14 residues in the CDR3. Looked up from germline, CDR1 is PRHDT and CDR2 is FYEKMQ (reference sequence). In DNA form, the CDR3 reads TGTGCCAGCAGCACCGGGACTAGCTCCTACGAGCAGTACTTC. Its translation: CASSTGTSSYEQYF.

The J gene is TRBJ2-1, the V gene TRBV7-9; no definite D call. Germline V gene data show CDR1 as SEHNR and CDR2 as FQNEAQ (reference sequence). The CDR3 covers 12 residues. V lost 2 bases and J lost 8, with 7 bases in between. CDR3 amino acids: CASSLYGDEQFF. The CDR3 nucleotides read TGTGCCAGCAGCTTATATGGAGATGAGCAGTTCTTC. The whole variable domain, remainder taken from reference TRBV7-9 and TRBJ2-1, is DTGVSQNPRHKITKRGQNVTFRCDPISEHNRLYWYRQTLGQGPEFLTYFQNEAQLEKSRLLSDRFSAERPKGSFSTLEIQRTEQGDSAMYLCASSLYGDEQFFGPGTRLTVL.

The CDR3 bases are TGTGCCAGCAGCTTAGGGATCGGGGAGCAGTTCTTC. Translated: CASSLGIGEQFF. This chain links TRBV7-6 with TRBJ2-1; D uncertain. V lost 1 base and J lost 10, with 8 bases in between. The CDR3 extends over 12 amino acids. Looked up from germline, CDR1 is SGHVS and CDR2 is FNYEAQ.

V is TRBV9 and J is TRBJ2-7; 10 nucleotides match TRBD1. CDR3 length: 15 residues. CDR1 and CDR2 (germline): SGDLS, YYNGEE. J was trimmed by 1 base and V by 0 bases; bases with no gene match: 1. DNA of the CDR3: TGTGCCAGCAGCGTAGGGACAGGGGGGTCCTACGAGCAGTACTTC. This sequence encodes CASSVGTGGSYEQYF.

J is TRBJ1-2 and V is TRBV6-1; no clear D gene. CDR3 length: 13 amino acids. Germline values: CDR1 MNHNS, CDR2 SASEGT. V lost 5 bases, J lost 0 bases, and 7 bases lay in between. The CDR3 DNA follows: TGTGCCAGCAGTAATCTAGCTAACTATGGCTACACCTTC. Translating gives CASSNLANYGYTF.

The V gene is TRBV2, the J gene TRBJ1-5, with a weak D call TRBD1 (5 bases). The V and J ends lost 6 bases and 6 bases respectively, with 18 bases between them. In germline, CDR1 is SNHLY, CDR2 FYNNEI. This CDR3 is 15 amino acids long. The chain's CDR3 is CASRASRDWSQPQHF. The CDR3, as DNA: TGTGCCAGCAGAGCGTCCAGGGACTGGAGTCAGCCCCAGCATTTT. The full variable domain, in which reference TRBV2 and TRBJ1-5 provide the parts outside the CDR3, is EPEVTQTPSHQVTQMGQEVILRCVPISNHLYFYWYRQILGQKVEFLVSFYNNEISEKSEIFDDQFSVERPDGSNFTLKIRSTKLEDSAMYFCASRASRDWSQPQHFGDGTRLSIL.

This chain connects TRBV6-4 to TRBJ1-5, with D unresolved. This CDR3 comprises 13 residues. Germline lookup yields CDR1 MRHNA and CDR2 SNTAGT. With 0 bases removed from V and 7 bases from J, the gap between germline ends came to 7 bases. This CDR3 is CASSDSLSQPQHF. The CDR3 DNA reads TGTGCCAGCAGTGACTCCCTTTCGCAGCCCCAGCATTTT.

This chain connects TRBV6-1 to TRBJ1-2, with D maybe TRBD1 (6 bases). Trimming removed 2 bases from V and 4 bases from J, with 14 bases in between. This CDR3 has 15 amino acids. Germline assignment: CDR1 MNHNS and CDR2 SASEGT. The CDR3 nucleotides read TGTGCCAGCAGTGAAAGGCGAGCGGGGGCCTATGGCTACACCTTC. Its translation: CASSERRAGAYGYTF.

This chain links TRBV6-5 with TRBJ1-5; maybe TRBD1 (5 bases). CDR3 size: 14 residues. V shed 10 bases and J shed 0 bases, with 13 bases lying between them. CDR1 and CDR2 from the germline V gene are MNHEY and SVGAGI. CDR3 DNA: TGTGCCACGGGGAGGGGTTATAGCAATCAGCCCCAGCATTTT. This gives the protein CATGRGYSNQPQHF.

The genes are TRBV27 and TRBJ2-7; 7 nucleotides line up with TRBD2. V dropped 8 bases and J dropped 0; count of bases not matched to a gene: 4. The CDR3 length is 13 residues. Germline V CDR1 and CDR2: MNHEY, SMNVEV (reference sequence). CDR3 DNA: TGTGCCAGCGGGAGGGATAGCTCCTACGAGCAGTACTTC. Protein product: CASGRDSSYEQYF.

This sequence joins TRBV7-2 and TRBJ2-7; TRBD2 is a possible D gene (5 bases). Germline CDR1 SGHTA, CDR2 FQGNSA. Trimming pared 5 bases from V and 1 base from J, leaving 18 bases between. This CDR3 has 16 residues. In nucleotides, the CDR3 is TGTGCCAGCAGCCGGCCCCCCCAGCGGACTTCCTACGAGCAGTACTTC. It encodes CASSRPPQRTSYEQYF. The whole variable domain, filled in from reference TRBV7-2 and TRBJ2-7, reads GAGVSQSPSNKVTEKGKDVELRCDPISGHTALYWYRQSLGQGLEFLIYFQGNSAPDKSGLPSDRFSAERTGGSVSTLTIQRTQQEDSAVYLCASSRPPQRTSYEQYFGPGTRLTVT.

This chain connects TRBV5-6 to TRBJ1-1, with a tentative D call TRBD1 (5 bases). CDR1 is SGHDT, CDR2 YYEEEE, per germline. V dropped 4 bases and J dropped 1 base, with 14 bases sitting between them. The CDR3 runs to 15 residues. The CDR3 sequence: CASSHRDFTNTEAFF. In nucleotides, the CDR3 is TGTGCCAGCAGCCACCGGGACTTCACGAACACTGAAGCTTTCTTT.

V and J are TRBV6-5 and TRBJ2-7, with 9 bases matching TRBD2. Germline V gives CDR1 MNHEY, CDR2 SVGAGI. Trimming took 4 bases from V and 0 from J; bases not matched to a gene: 7. The length of the CDR3 is 16 residues. CDR3 DNA sequence: TGTGCCAGCAGTTTAAGGAGCGGGGGGTCCTCCTACGAGCAGTACTTC. Its translation: CASSLRSGGSSYEQYF.

The chain is built from TRBV5-6 and TRBJ2-7, with 9 bases identical to TRBD1. Germline values: CDR1 SGHDT, CDR2 YYEEEE. CDR3 length equals 14 residues. V dropped 4 bases and J dropped 2; count of bases not matched to a gene: 4. CDR3 DNA sequence: TGTGCCAGCAGCCCGACAGGGGGTGCCTACGAGCAGTACTTC. Translation gives CASSPTGGAYEQYF.

The V gene is TRBV7-9, the J gene TRBJ2-7; 10 bases are shared with TRBD1. In germline, CDR1 is SEHNR, CDR2 FQNEAQ (reference sequence). This CDR3 comprises 17 residues. Trimming removed 4 bases from V and 7 bases from J; junction bases left unmatched: 16. The CDR3 coding sequence is TGTGCCAGCAGCTCCCCCTTTGGGGACAGGGGCCGCGAGGAGCAGTACTTC. Amino acid sequence: CASSSPFGDRGREEQYF.

The chain uses TRBV9 and TRBJ2-1; 9 bases fit TRBD1. The CDR3 is 16 amino acids. With 4 bases clipped from V and 6 bases from J, the junction kept 11 bases outside the gene matches. CDR1 SGDLS and CDR2 YYNGEE come from the germline V gene. The chain's CDR3 is CASSTTGQGTANEQFF. The CDR3 DNA sequence: TGTGCCAGCAGCACGACGGGACAGGGTACGGCCAATGAGCAGTTCTTC.

The chain couples TRBV9 to TRBJ2-1; TRBD2 aligns across 10 bases. Germline V gene lookup returns CDR1 SGDLS and CDR2 YYNGEE. The length of the CDR3 is 15 residues. V lost 4 bases, J lost 5 bases, and 6 bases stayed unmatched. CDR3 coding DNA: TGTGCCAGCAGCTCAGCGGGGGGGCAAAACAATGAGCAGTTCTTC. Amino acids: CASSSAGGQNNEQFF.

Comment on this clone: Additional DNA sequences in this sample encode the identical CDR3. This chain connects TRBV5-4 to TRBJ1-2; 9 nucleotides agree with TRBD1. The ends lost 3 bases at V and 4 bases at J; junction bases unmatched: 7. Germline V gene sequence: CDR1 SGHNT, CDR2 YYREEE (reference sequence). The length of the CDR3 is 15 residues. Here the CDR3 DNA reads TGTGCCAGCAGCTCGACAGGGGGGGCAACCTATGGCTACACCTTC. Translation: CASSSTGGATYGYTF.

The chain links TRBV19 to TRBJ1-4; the D is unclear. V was pared by 3 bases and J by 6 bases, with 11 bases between. Per the germline V gene, CDR1 is LNHDA and CDR2 is SQIVND (reference sequence). This CDR3 has 14 amino acids. The CDR3 protein is CASSIPRRDEKLFF. For the CDR3, the DNA is TGTGCCAGTAGTATTCCCCGGAGGGATGAAAAACTGTTTTTT.

This chain connects TRBV6-1 to TRBJ2-4, with 8 bases lining up with TRBD1. CDR1 is MNHNS and CDR2 is SASEGT in the germline V gene. V lost 6 bases, J lost 0 bases, and 4 bases stayed unmatched. The CDR3 sequence is 15 residues long. The chain's CDR3 is CASRQGAVAKNIQYF. As DNA, the CDR3 is TGTGCCAGCAGGCAGGGGGCAGTAGCCAAAAACATTCAGTACTTC.